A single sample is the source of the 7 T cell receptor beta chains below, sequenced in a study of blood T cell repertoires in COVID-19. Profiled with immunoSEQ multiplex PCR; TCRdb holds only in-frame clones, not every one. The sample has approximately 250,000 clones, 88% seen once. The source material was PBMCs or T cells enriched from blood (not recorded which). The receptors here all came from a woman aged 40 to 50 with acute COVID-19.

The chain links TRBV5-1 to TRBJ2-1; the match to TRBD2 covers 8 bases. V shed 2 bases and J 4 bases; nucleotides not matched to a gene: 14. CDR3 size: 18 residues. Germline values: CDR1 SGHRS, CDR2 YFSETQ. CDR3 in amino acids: CASSFRGSGATGYNEQFF. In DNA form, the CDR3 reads TGCGCCAGCAGCTTTAGGGGTAGCGGGGCAACTGGATACAATGAGCAGTTCTTC. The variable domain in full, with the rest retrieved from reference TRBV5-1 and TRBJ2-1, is KAGVTQTPRYLIKTRGQQVTLSCSPISGHRSVSWYQQTPGQGLQFLFEYFSETQRNKGNFPGRFSGRQFSNSRSEMNVSTLELGDSALYLCASSFRGSGATGYNEQFFGPGTRLTVL.

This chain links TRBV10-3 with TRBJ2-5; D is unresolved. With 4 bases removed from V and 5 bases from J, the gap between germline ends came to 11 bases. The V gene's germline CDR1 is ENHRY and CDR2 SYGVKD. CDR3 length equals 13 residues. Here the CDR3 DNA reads TGTGCCATCAGTGTGACGGGTGGGGAGACCCAGTACTTC. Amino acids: CAISVTGGETQYF.

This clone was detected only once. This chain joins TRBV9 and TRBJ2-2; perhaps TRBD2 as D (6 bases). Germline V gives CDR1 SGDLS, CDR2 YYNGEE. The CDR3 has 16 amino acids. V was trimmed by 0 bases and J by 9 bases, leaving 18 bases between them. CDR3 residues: CASSVAGALGRRELFF. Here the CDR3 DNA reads TGTGCCAGCAGCGTAGCGGGAGCATTGGGACGGCGGGAGCTGTTTTTT.

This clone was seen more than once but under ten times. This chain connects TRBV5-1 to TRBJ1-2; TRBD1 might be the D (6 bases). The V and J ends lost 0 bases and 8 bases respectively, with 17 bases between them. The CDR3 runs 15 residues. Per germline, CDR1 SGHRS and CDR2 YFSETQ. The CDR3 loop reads CASSLEPGQRQGYTF. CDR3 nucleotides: TGCGCCAGCAGCTTGGAACCGGGACAACGACAGGGCTACACCTTC.

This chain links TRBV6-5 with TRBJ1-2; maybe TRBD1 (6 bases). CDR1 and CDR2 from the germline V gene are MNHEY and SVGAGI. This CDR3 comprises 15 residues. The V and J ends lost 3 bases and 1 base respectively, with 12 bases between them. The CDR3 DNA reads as TGTGCCAGCAGTTATGGCCCAGGGGATAACTATGGCTACACCTTC. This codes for CASSYGPGDNYGYTF.

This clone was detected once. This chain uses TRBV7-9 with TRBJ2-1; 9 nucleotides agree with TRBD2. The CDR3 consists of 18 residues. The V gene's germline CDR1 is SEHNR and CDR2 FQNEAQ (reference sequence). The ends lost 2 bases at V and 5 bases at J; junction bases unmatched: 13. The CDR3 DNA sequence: TGTGCCAGCAGCTTATTGGTCTCAGGACTAGCGCCAAACAATGAGCAGTTCTTC. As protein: CASSLLVSGLAPNNEQFF. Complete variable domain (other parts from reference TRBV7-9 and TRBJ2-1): DTGVSQNPRHKITKRGQNVTFRCDPISEHNRLYWYRQTLGQGPEFLTYFQNEAQLEKSRLLSDRFSAERPKGSFSTLEIQRTEQGDSAMYLCASSLLVSGLAPNNEQFFGPGTRLTVL.

Here the CDR3 DNA reads TGTGCCAGCAGCCAAGTGGTAGCGGGAGCAGATACGCAGTATTTT. Residues: CASSQVVAGADTQYF. The gene calls are TRBV4-2 and TRBJ2-3, with 9 bases lining up with TRBD2. CDR3 length: 15 residues. The J segment lost 4 bases and the V segment lost 1 base, leaving 3 bases of the junction unmatched. Looked up from germline, CDR1 is LGHNA and CDR2 is YNFKEQ.